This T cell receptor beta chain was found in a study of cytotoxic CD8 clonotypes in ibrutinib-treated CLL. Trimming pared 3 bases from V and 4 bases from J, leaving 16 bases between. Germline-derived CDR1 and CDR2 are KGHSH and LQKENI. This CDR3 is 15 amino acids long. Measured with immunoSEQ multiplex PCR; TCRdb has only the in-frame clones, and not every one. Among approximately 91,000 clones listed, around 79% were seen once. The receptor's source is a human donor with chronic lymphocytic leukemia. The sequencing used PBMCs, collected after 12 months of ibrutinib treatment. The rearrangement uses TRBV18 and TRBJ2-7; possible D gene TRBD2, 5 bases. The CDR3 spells CASSPPSLLGYEQYF. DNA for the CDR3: TGTGCCAGCTCACCCCCTAGCCTCCTAGGGTACGAGCAGTACTTC.